The 5 T cell receptor beta chains in this list originate from one sample, sequenced in a study of OX40 agonist ivuxolimab in advanced cancers. Some clones are missing from TCRdb's copy, which holds only in-frame ones; the method was immunoSEQ multiplex PCR. The profile shows tens of thousands of clones, 70% to 90% of them singletons. The sample consisted of CD4+ or CD8+ T cells sorted from blood, taken in a trial of the OX40 agonist ivuxolimab. These receptors were taken from an adult with an advanced solid tumor such as melanoma, head and neck, liver or kidney cancer.

This chain joins TRBV28 and TRBJ2-1, with D possibly being TRBD2 (6 bases). Between the trimmed V and J ends, which lost 1 base and 4 bases, there was a span of 11 bases. Per the germline V gene, CDR1 is MDHEN and CDR2 is SYDVKM. This CDR3 comprises 15 residues. In nucleotides, the CDR3 is TGTGCCAGCAGTTTATACGCGGGACGGTACAATGAGCAGTTCTTC. Protein product: CASSLYAGRYNEQFF. Supplemented by reference TRBV28 and TRBJ2-1, the full variable domain reads DVKVTQSSRYLVKRTGEKVFLECVQDMDHENMFWYRQDPGLGLRLIYFSYDVKMKEKGDIPEGYSVSREKKERFSLILESASTNQTSMYLCASSLYAGRYNEQFFGPGTRLTVL.

The chain recombines TRBV19 with TRBJ1-5, with 10 bases aligning to TRBD1. Trimming removed 3 bases from V and 4 bases from J; junction bases left unmatched: 3. The CDR3 has 15 residues. Germline values: CDR1 LNHDA, CDR2 SQIVND (reference sequence). CDR3 protein: CASSMTGGPNQPQHF. Here the CDR3 DNA reads TGTGCCAGTAGTATGACAGGGGGCCCGAATCAGCCCCAGCATTTT.

V and J are TRBV25-1 and TRBJ2-1; TRBD2 might be the D (6 bases). This CDR3 spans 13 amino acids. Deletions cut 5 bases from V and 9 bases from J, with 14 bases between. Germline V gene lookup returns CDR1 MGHDK and CDR2 SYGVNS. The CDR3 region is CASSQVGGVEQFF. DNA of the CDR3: TGTGCCAGCAGTCAGGTAGGAGGGGTTGAGCAGTTCTTC.

The chain joins TRBV20-1 to TRBJ1-2; D remains ambiguous. Trimming left V 0 bases short and J 8 bases short, with 7 bases between. This CDR3 is 11 amino acids long. Germline V CDR1 and CDR2: DFQATT, SNEGSKA (reference sequence). CDR3 protein: CSARDEQGYTF. CDR3 DNA: TGCAGTGCTAGAGATGAGCAGGGCTACACCTTC.

The chain recombines TRBV28 with TRBJ2-4; perhaps TRBD2 as D (6 bases). Germline lookup yields CDR1 MDHEN and CDR2 SYDVKM. The CDR3 covers 16 residues. V was shortened by 2 bases and J by 2 bases, with 13 bases between the two germline ends. CDR3 DNA sequence: TGTGCCAGCAGTTTAACCCTCGGCGGGACCAAAAACATTCAGTACTTC. Residues: CASSLTLGGTKNIQYF.